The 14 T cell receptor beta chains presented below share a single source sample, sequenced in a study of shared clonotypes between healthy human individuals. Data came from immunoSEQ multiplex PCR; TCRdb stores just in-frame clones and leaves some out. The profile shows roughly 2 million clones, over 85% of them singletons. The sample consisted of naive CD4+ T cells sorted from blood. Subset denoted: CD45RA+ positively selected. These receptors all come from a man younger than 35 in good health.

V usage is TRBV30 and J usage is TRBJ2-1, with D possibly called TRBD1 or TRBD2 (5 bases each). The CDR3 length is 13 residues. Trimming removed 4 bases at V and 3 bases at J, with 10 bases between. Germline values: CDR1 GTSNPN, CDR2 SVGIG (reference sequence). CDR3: CAWIRDHYNEQFF. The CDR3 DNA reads TGTGCCTGGATCCGGGACCACTACAATGAGCAGTTCTTC.

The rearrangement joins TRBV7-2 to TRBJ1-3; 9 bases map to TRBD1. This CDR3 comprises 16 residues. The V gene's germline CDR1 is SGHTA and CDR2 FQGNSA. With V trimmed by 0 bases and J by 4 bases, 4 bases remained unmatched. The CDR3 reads CASSLAGQGNGNTIYF. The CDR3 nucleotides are TGTGCCAGCAGCTTAGCCGGACAGGGGAACGGAAACACCATATATTTT.

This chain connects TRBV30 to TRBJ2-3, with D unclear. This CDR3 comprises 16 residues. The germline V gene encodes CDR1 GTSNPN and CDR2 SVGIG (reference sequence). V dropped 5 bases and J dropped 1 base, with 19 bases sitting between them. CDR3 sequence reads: CAWGRHLVRGTDTQYF. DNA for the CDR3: TGTGCCTGGGGGCGCCACCTGGTTAGGGGCACAGATACGCAGTATTTT.

The CDR3, as DNA: TGTGCCAGCAGTTACAGGGTTCGGGAGCAGTTCTTC. Amino acid sequence: CASSYRVREQFF. This chain joins TRBV6-6 and TRBJ2-1; D is unresolved. This CDR3 contains 12 residues. V was clipped by 2 bases and J by 10 bases, with 9 bases between them. Germline CDR1 and CDR2: MNHNY and SVGAGI (reference sequence).

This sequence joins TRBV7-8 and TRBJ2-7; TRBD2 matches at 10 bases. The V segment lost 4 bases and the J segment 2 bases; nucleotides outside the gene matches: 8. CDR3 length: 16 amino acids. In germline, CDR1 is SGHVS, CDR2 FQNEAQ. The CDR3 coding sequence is TGTGCCAGCAGCTCCCATGGACTAGCGGAAACCTACGAGCAGTACTTC. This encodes CASSSHGLAETYEQYF. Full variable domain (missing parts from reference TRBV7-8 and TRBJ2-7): GAGVSQSPRYKVAKRGQDVALRCDPISGHVSLFWYQQALGQGPEFLTYFQNEAQLDKSGLPSDRFFAERPEGSVSTLKIQRTQQEDSAVYLCASSSHGLAETYEQYFGPGTRLTVT.

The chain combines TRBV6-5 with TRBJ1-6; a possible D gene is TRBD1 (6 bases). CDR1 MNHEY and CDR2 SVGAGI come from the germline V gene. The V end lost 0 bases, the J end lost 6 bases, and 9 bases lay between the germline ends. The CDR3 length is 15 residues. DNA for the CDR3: TGTGCCAGCAGTTACTCGGGACAACCTAATTCACCCCTCCACTTT. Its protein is CASSYSGQPNSPLHF.

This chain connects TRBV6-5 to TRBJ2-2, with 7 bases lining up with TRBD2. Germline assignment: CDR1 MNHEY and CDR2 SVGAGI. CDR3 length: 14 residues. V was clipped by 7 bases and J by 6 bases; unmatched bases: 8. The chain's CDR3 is CASTERGGAGELFF. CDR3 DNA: TGTGCCAGCACCGAGCGGGGCGGAGCCGGGGAGCTGTTTTTT.

The DNA for the CDR3 is TGTGCCAGCATGGAACGAGCGGGAGTTGTCGAGCAGTACTTC. Protein product: CASMERAGVVEQYF. The chain has TRBV6-1 and TRBJ2-7; 8 nucleotides agree with TRBD2. V was pared by 7 bases and J by 6 bases, with 11 bases of the junction left unmatched. CDR1 is MNHNS and CDR2 is SASEGT in the germline V gene. The CDR3 spans 14 residues.

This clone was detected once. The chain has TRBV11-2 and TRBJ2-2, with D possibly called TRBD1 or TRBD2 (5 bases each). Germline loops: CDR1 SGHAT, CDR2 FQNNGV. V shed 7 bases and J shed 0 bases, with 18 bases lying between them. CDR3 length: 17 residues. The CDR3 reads CASTSPLGAANTGELFF. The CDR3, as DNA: TGTGCCAGCACCTCCCCCCTCGGGGCCGCGAACACCGGGGAGCTGTTTTTT.

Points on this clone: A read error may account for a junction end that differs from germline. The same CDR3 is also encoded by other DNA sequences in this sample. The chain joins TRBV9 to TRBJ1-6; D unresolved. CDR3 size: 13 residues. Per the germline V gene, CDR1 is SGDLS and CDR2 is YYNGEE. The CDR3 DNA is TGCGCCAGCAGCGTATCTACTAATTCACCCCTCCACTTT. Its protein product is CASSVSTNSPLHF.

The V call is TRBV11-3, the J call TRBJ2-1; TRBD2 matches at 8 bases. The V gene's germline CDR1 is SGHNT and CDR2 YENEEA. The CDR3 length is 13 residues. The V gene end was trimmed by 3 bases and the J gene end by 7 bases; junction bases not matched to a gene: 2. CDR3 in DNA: TGTGCCAGCAGCTTCGCGGGGGGAAATGAGCAGTTCTTC. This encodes CASSFAGGNEQFF. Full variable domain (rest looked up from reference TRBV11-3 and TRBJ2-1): EAGVVQSPRYKIIEKKQPVAFWCNPISGHNTLYWYLQNLGQGPELLIRYENEEAVDDSQLPKDRFSAERLKGVDSTLKIQPAELGDSAVYLCASSFAGGNEQFFGPGTRLTVL.

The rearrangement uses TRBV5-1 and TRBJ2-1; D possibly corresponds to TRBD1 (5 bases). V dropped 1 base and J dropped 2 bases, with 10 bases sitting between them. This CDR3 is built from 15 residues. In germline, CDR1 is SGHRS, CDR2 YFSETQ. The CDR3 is CASSLTGNPYNEQFF. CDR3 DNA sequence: TGCGCCAGCAGCTTGACAGGTAACCCCTACAATGAGCAGTTCTTC.

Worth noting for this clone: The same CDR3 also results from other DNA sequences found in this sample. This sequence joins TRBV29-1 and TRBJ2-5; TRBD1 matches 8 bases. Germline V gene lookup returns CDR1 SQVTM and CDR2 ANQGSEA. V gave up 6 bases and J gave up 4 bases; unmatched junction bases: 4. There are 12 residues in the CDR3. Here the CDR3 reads CSVETGAETQYF. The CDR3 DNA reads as TGCAGCGTAGAGACAGGGGCAGAGACCCAGTACTTC.

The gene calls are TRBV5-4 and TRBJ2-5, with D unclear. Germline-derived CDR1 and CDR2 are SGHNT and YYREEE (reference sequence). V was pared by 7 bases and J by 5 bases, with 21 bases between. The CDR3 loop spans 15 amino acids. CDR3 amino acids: CASFLYGRSSETQYF. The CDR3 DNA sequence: TGTGCCAGCTTCCTGTACGGACGGAGCTCGGAGACCCAGTACTTC.